The clone carrying this TCR beta chain was seen a few times. Its antigen is unknown. The data belong to a study of blood T cells in healthy people across ages. The study's findings and limits: While age rose, TCR beta diversity per million T cells dropped in a roughly linear way.

Trimming took off 7 bases at V and 4 bases at J, with 14 bases between the two ends. This CDR3 region has 13 residues. Per sample, at least 5 micrograms of total RNA were extracted. A J-beta primer mix and a sample-barcoded 5' primer were used in a second PCR of roughly 6 to 12 cycles. The template-switch adaptor, which had 12 random nucleotides, put a tag on each cDNA molecule. TCRdb passed the 5' RACE reads through MiXCR, listing each CDR3 protein once. The data show over a million distinct CDR3 sequences, with about 40% seen just once and approximately 7.9% held by the top ten. The J gene is TRBJ1-2, the V gene TRBV5-7; D is ambiguous. TRBV5-7 is an open reading frame whose function is uncertain. This clonotype originated in a young woman in good health. What was sequenced was blood. CDR3 residues: CASPSSSIYGYTF. CDR3 in DNA: TGTGCCAGCCCCTCCAGTTCTATCTATGGCTACACCTTC.